These 32 T cell receptor beta chains share one sample of origin, sequenced in a study of T cell repertoires in cytomegalovirus infection. TCRdb itself ran the reads through MiXCR, one entry per CDR3 protein. Among 510,000 or so distinct CDR3 sequences listed, about a quarter were seen once. The sequencing input was PBMCs. Receptors were obtained from a human donor in good health (CMV status not recorded). Some clones in this sample may be carry-over from other donors' samples.

The rearrangement links TRBV30 to TRBJ2-1, with D maybe TRBD2 (5 bases). Germline V gene sequence: CDR1 GTSNPN, CDR2 SVGIG (reference sequence). The ends were cut back, 0 bases at V and 11 bases at J, with 14 bases in the middle. This CDR3 region has 13 residues. CDR3 bases: TGTGCCTGGAGTGTACTAGACTCACTAAAGCAGTTCTTC. Amino acids: CAWSVLDSLKQFF.

In this sample, this clonotype turned up a few times. The chain couples TRBV20-1 to TRBJ1-1; D may be TRBD1 (5 bases). The CDR3 has 12 amino acids. The V and J ends lost 3 bases and 3 bases respectively, with 8 bases between them. Germline CDR1 is DFQATT and CDR2 is SNEGSKA (reference sequence). The CDR3 bases are TGCAGTGCTAGTGTAGGGGACACTGAAGCTTTCTTT. Its protein product is CSASVGDTEAFF.

This clonotype was observed a handful of times. This could be a read error, since a much larger clone is one nucleotide away. The rearrangement joins TRBV7-2 to TRBJ1-5; D is ambiguous. Germline V CDR1 and CDR2: SGHTA, FQGNSA. The CDR3 has 12 amino acids. The V end was cut by 3 bases, the J end by 5 bases, with 5 bases between. The chain's CDR3 is CASSFDYQPQHF. Here the CDR3 DNA reads TGTGCCAGCAGCTTTGATTATCAGCCCCAGCATTTT.

This clonotype was detected only a few times. This chain uses TRBV5-5 with TRBJ2-5, with 8 bases lining up with TRBD1. With V trimmed by 4 bases and J by 2 bases, 10 bases remained unmatched. The CDR3 consists of 16 residues. Germline V gene sequence: CDR1 SGHKS, CDR2 YYEKEE (reference sequence). For the CDR3, the DNA is TGTGCCAGCAGCACTTACCGCGGGACAGGACAAGAGACCCAGTACTTC. This translates into CASSTYRGTGQETQYF.

The J gene is TRBJ2-2, the V gene TRBV4-1; 7 bases are a match to TRBD1. The V segment lost 1 base and the J segment 3 bases; nucleotides outside the gene matches: 2. Germline-derived CDR1 and CDR2 are MGHRA and YSYEKL. The CDR3 is 15 amino acids. CDR3 region: CASSQADRDTGELFF. As DNA, the CDR3 is TGCGCCAGCAGCCAAGCCGACAGGGACACCGGGGAGCTGTTTTTT.

This clonotype has ten or more counts. This chain joins TRBV7-2 and TRBJ2-1; TRBD2 aligns across 11 bases. Germline CDR1 SGHTA, CDR2 FQGNSA. The junction had 3 bases not matched to a gene; V was cut back by 5 bases and J by 3 bases. The CDR3 is 15 amino acids. CDR3 DNA sequence: TGTGCCAGCAGCGCACTAGCGGGAGACTACAATGAGCAGTTCTTC. Residues: CASSALAGDYNEQFF.

With respect to this clonotype: At one end, the junction sequence differs from germline, possibly due to a read error. The chain recombines TRBV28 with TRBJ2-1, with 11 nucleotides matching TRBD2. This CDR3 has 13 amino acids. Germline V gives CDR1 MDHEN, CDR2 SYDVKM. The CDR3 sequence: CASSFISGRACMF. The DNA for the CDR3 is TGTGCCAGCAGTTTTATTAGCGGGAGGGCCTGCATGTTC.

This clonotype came up a few times. Mismatch with germline at one junction end may stem from a read error. The chain couples TRBV7-6 to TRBJ2-2; 11 nucleotides line up with TRBD2. The CDR3 has 15 amino acids. Germline lookup yields CDR1 SGHVS and CDR2 FNYEAQ. The CDR3 bases are TGTGCTAGCAGACCCGGGACTAGCGGTCCCGGGGAGCTGTTTTTT. Its protein is CASRPGTSGPGELFF. The whole variable domain, remainder taken from reference TRBV7-6 and TRBJ2-2, is GAGVSQSPRYKVTKRGQDVALRCDPISGHVSLYWYRQALGQGPEFLTYFNYEAQQDKSGLPNDRFSAERPEGSISTLTIQRTEQRDSAMYRCASRPGTSGPGELFFGEGSRLTVL.

This clonotype occurred a few times. The V gene is TRBV12-3 or TRBV12-4, the J gene TRBJ2-5; D ambiguous. The CDR3 is 14 amino acids. Trimming stripped 2 bases from V and 4 bases from J, with 11 bases between. CDR3 sequence reads: CASSLPQRRETQYF. The CDR3 region has the DNA TGTGCCAGCAGTTTACCCCAACGAAGAGAGACCCAGTACTTC.

V gene TRBV6-8 combines with J gene TRBJ2-5; tentatively, D is TRBD1 or TRBD2 (5 bases each). This CDR3 spans 15 amino acids. Trimming removed 7 bases from V and 1 base from J, with 16 bases in between. Germline CDR1 reads MNHGY; CDR2 reads SAAAGT. CDR3 in amino acids: CASKGHGGAQETQYF. CDR3 sequence (DNA): TGTGCCAGCAAAGGGCATGGGGGAGCCCAAGAGACCCAGTACTTC.

This clonotype showed up many times. The J gene is TRBJ2-2, the V gene TRBV7-2; TRBD1 matches at 7 bases. This CDR3 is 17 amino acids long. The germline CDR1 and CDR2 sequences are SGHTA and FQGNSA. The V and J ends lost 6 bases and 0 bases, in that order; junction bases with no gene match: 10. In nucleotides, the CDR3 is TGTGCCAGCAGAATCACAGGGGCAGCCACGAACACCGGGGAGCTGTTTTTT. Amino acids: CASRITGAATNTGELFF. Based on the CDR3 plus reference TRBV7-2 and TRBJ2-2, the full variable domain is GAGVSQSPSNKVTEKGKDVELRCDPISGHTALYWYRQSLGQGLEFLIYFQGNSAPDKSGLPSDRFSAERTGGSVSTLTIQRTQQEDSAVYLCASRITGAATNTGELFFGEGSRLTVL.

This clonotype showed up many times. The rearrangement joins TRBV7-2 to TRBJ2-4, with TRBD2 identical over 8 bases. From germline, CDR1 is SGHTA and CDR2 FQGNSA. With V trimmed by 2 bases and J by 0 bases, 9 bases remained unmatched. The CDR3 runs 18 residues. The DNA of the CDR3 is TGTGCCAGCAGCTTACCCCCCGGGGGGGGGCAAGCCAAAAACATTCAGTACTTC. Encoded protein: CASSLPPGGGQAKNIQYF.

V is TRBV10-3 and J is TRBJ2-2, with 9 nucleotides matching TRBD2. Germline V lookup: CDR1 ENHRY, CDR2 SYGVKD. This CDR3 spans 16 amino acids. V trimming: 4 bases; J trimming: 1 base; junction bases outside the gene matches: 4. The CDR3 reads CAISASAGGNTGELFF. The DNA for the CDR3 is TGTGCCATCAGTGCGTCAGCGGGAGGGAACACCGGGGAGCTGTTTTTT.

On this clonotype: Just one base apart from a much larger clone, this may be a read error. This rearrangement joins TRBV7-9 to TRBJ2-1; 7 bases map to TRBD1. Germline assignment: CDR1 SEHNR and CDR2 FQNEAQ (reference sequence). CDR3 length: 16 amino acids. The CDR3 sequence is CVSSPPGTDHYNEQFF. The CDR3 DNA sequence: TGTGTCAGCAGCCCCCCCGGGACAGACCACTACAATGAGCAGTTCTTC.

This clonotype was picked up many times. V usage is TRBV7-8 and J usage is TRBJ2-5; D is uncertain. The CDR3 contains 15 residues. Germline V CDR1 and CDR2: SGHVS, FQNEAQ. V dropped 3 bases and J dropped 2 bases, with 13 bases sitting between them. CDR3 in amino acids: CASSLSLGIQETQYF. The CDR3 nucleotides are TGTGCCAGCAGCTTGAGTCTGGGGATACAAGAGACCCAGTACTTC. The full variable domain, rest sourced from reference TRBV7-8 and TRBJ2-5, is GAGVSQSPRYKVAKRGQDVALRCDPISGHVSLFWYQQALGQGPEFLTYFQNEAQLDKSGLPSDRFFAERPEGSVSTLKIQRTQQEDSAVYLCASSLSLGIQETQYFGPGTRLLVL.

The chain has TRBV29-1 and TRBJ2-5; 7 bases map to TRBD1. Germline values: CDR1 SQVTM, CDR2 ANQGSEA. The J segment lost 4 bases and the V segment lost 8 bases, leaving 10 bases of the junction unmatched. The CDR3 is 13 amino acids. The CDR3 here is CSTKGAQPETQYF. The CDR3 DNA sequence: TGCAGCACAAAGGGGGCCCAGCCAGAGACCCAGTACTTC. Variable domain in full (rest from reference TRBV29-1 and TRBJ2-5): SAVISQKPSRDICQRGTSLTIQCQVDSQVTMMFWYRQQPGQSLTLIATANQGSEATYESGFVIDKFPISRPNLTFSTLTVSNMSPEDSSIYLCSTKGAQPETQYFGPGTRLLVL.

The chain carries TRBV7-6 and TRBJ1-5, with TRBD1 matching over 7 bases. Trimming removed 1 base from V and 3 bases from J; junction bases left unmatched: 3. The CDR3 covers 15 residues. CDR1 is SGHVS and CDR2 is FNYEAQ in the germline V gene. The CDR3 is CASSLGDRDNQPQHF. In DNA form, the CDR3 reads TGTGCCAGCAGCTTAGGAGACAGGGACAATCAGCCCCAGCATTTT.

In this sample, this clonotype turned up many times. The chain carries TRBV7-2 and TRBJ1-5; unclear D gene. Trimming stripped 5 bases from V and 0 bases from J, with 8 bases between. Germline CDR1 SGHTA, CDR2 FQGNSA. CDR3 size: 14 residues. The CDR3 region is CASSPGYSNQPQHF. CDR3 nucleotides: TGTGCCAGCAGCCCTGGTTATAGCAATCAGCCCCAGCATTTT.

The chain joins TRBV20-1 to TRBJ2-1; TRBD2 aligns across 8 bases. V shed 6 bases and J 2 bases; nucleotides not matched to a gene: 6. The CDR3 length is 14 residues. Germline V gene lookup returns CDR1 DFQATT and CDR2 SNEGSKA (reference sequence). The CDR3 nucleotides read TGCAGTGCGAAAAGCGGGAGTACCTACAATGAGCAGTTCTTC. Translated: CSAKSGSTYNEQFF.

Concerning this clonotype: This may be a read error: a much more frequent sequence differs by one nucleotide. The chain has TRBV7-2 and TRBJ2-1, with 10 positions matching TRBD2. Germline assignment: CDR1 SGHTA and CDR2 FQGNSA. The V segment lost 5 bases and the J segment 3 bases; nucleotides outside the gene matches: 4. There are 15 residues in the CDR3. CDR3 sequence reads: CASSRIAGGYNEQFF. The CDR3 bases are TGTGCCAGCAGCAGAATAGCGGGAGGCTACAATGAGCAGTTCTTC.

This chain links TRBV7-2 with TRBJ1-2; the D gene is possibly TRBD1 (5 bases). V dropped 1 base and J dropped 8 bases, with 17 bases sitting between them. CDR1 is SGHTA, CDR2 FQGNSA, per germline. The CDR3 runs 15 residues. The CDR3 protein is CASSLGGTPWRGYTF. CDR3 bases: TGTGCCAGCAGCTTAGGAGGGACTCCTTGGAGAGGCTACACCTTC.

The V call is TRBV6-2 or TRBV6-3, the J call TRBJ1-5; 8 bases fit TRBD1. This CDR3 contains 17 residues. The junction had 7 bases not matched to a gene; V was cut back by 3 bases and J by 0 bases. In germline, CDR1 is MNHEY, CDR2 SVGEGT. The CDR3 DNA reads as TGTGCCAGCAGTTATGGGACAGGACCGATTAGCAATCAGCCCCAGCATTTT. This translates into CASSYGTGPISNQPQHF.

This sequence joins TRBV19 and TRBJ2-2; D perhaps matches TRBD1 (5 bases). Trimming removed 5 bases from V and 11 bases from J, with 24 bases in between. Germline values: CDR1 LNHDA, CDR2 SQIVND (reference sequence). The CDR3 runs to 16 residues. The CDR3 is CASSPQGQVIRGELFF. The CDR3 DNA reads as TGTGCCAGTAGTCCCCAGGGCCAGGTGATCCGCGGAGAGCTGTTTTTT.

CDR3 coding DNA: TGTGCCAGCTCACCGCCGGGACTAGCGGCGGGCTCCTACAATGAGCAGTTCTTC. Amino acids: CASSPPGLAAGSYNEQFF. The genes are TRBV18 and TRBJ2-1, with 11 bases lining up with TRBD2. CDR3 length: 18 residues. In germline, CDR1 is KGHSH, CDR2 LQKENI. V was clipped by 3 bases and J by 0 bases; unmatched bases: 7.

This clonotype was observed a few times. CDR3: CASSGQGRTLNTEAFF. CDR3 bases: TGTGCCAGCAGTGGGCAGGGCCGGACACTGAACACTGAAGCTTTCTTT. J is TRBJ1-1 and V is TRBV25-1; weak D call: TRBD1 (5 bases). Germline lookup yields CDR1 MGHDK and CDR2 SYGVNS. The CDR3 extends over 16 amino acids. The germline V and J ends were trimmed by 4 bases and 0 bases, with 15 bases remaining between them.

This clonotype has just a few counts. The CDR3 DNA is TGTGCCAGCAGTTTAGCGGGAGTTTTCGGGAATGAGCAGTTCTTC. It encodes CASSLAGVFGNEQFF. The chain is built from TRBV28 and TRBJ2-1, with TRBD2 matching over 7 bases. J was trimmed by 7 bases and V by 2 bases; bases with no gene match: 8. Germline CDR1 and CDR2: MDHEN and SYDVKM. This CDR3 region has 15 residues.

The chain carries TRBV6-2 or TRBV6-3 and TRBJ2-1; 9 nucleotides align to TRBD2. The CDR3 runs 17 residues. V shed 0 bases and J 4 bases; nucleotides not matched to a gene: 7. Germline-derived CDR1 and CDR2 are MNHEY and SVGEGT. The CDR3 is CASSYSILTSGYNEQFF. DNA for the CDR3: TGTGCCAGCAGTTACTCGATCTTGACTAGCGGTTACAATGAGCAGTTCTTC.

Remarks on this clonotype: Just one base apart from a much larger clone, this may be a read error. The genes are TRBV7-2 and TRBJ1-5; 8 bases align to TRBD1. Looked up from germline, CDR1 is SGHTA and CDR2 is FQGNSA. The CDR3 contains 15 residues. With V trimmed by 6 bases and J by 6 bases, 10 bases remained unmatched. CDR3 residues: CASSPSLRGPQPQHF. The CDR3 DNA follows: TGTGCCAGCAGTCCCTCGCTCAGGGGGCCTCAGCCCCAGCATTTT. Based on the CDR3 plus reference TRBV7-2 and TRBJ1-5, the full variable domain is GAGVSQSPSNKVTEKGKDVELRCDPISGHTALYWYRQSLGQGLEFLIYFQGNSAPDKSGLPSDRFSAERTGGSVSTLTIQRTQQEDSAVYLCASSPSLRGPQPQHFGDGTRLSIL.

The rearrangement uses TRBV11-2 and TRBJ2-3; possibly TRBD1 or TRBD2 for D (5 bases each). This CDR3 spans 14 amino acids. Trimming removed 5 bases at V and 2 bases at J, with 11 bases between. Per the germline V gene, CDR1 is SGHAT and CDR2 is FQNNGV. CDR3 coding DNA: TGTGCCAGCAGCCTGGGGGTCCACACAGATACGCAGTATTTT. It yields the protein CASSLGVHTDTQYF.

This clonotype was observed a few times. The rearrangement joins TRBV10-2 to TRBJ2-2, with D tentatively TRBD2 (6 bases). This CDR3 comprises 17 residues. The germline V gene encodes CDR1 WSHSY and CDR2 SAAADI. The V gene lost 7 bases and the J gene lost 0 bases, with 18 bases spanning the gap. In nucleotides, the CDR3 is TGCGCCAGCAAAGAGTTAAGGGCGGGAACGAACACCGGGGAGCTGTTTTTT. Protein sequence: CASKELRAGTNTGELFF.

This clonotype was recorded at least ten times. This chain connects TRBV7-3 to TRBJ2-2, with D perhaps matching TRBD2 (5 bases). Trimming took 0 bases from V and 5 from J, leaving 10 bases between them. The CDR3 covers 15 residues. The V gene's germline CDR1 is SGHTA and CDR2 FQGTGA. CDR3 in amino acids: CASSLTGSRTGELFF. The CDR3 bases are TGTGCCAGCAGCTTAACAGGGAGTAGAACCGGGGAGCTGTTTTTT. Together with reference TRBV7-3 and TRBJ2-2, the CDR3 gives the full variable domain: GAGVSQTPSNKVTEKGKYVELRCDPISGHTALYWYRQSLGQGPEFLIYFQGTGAADDSGLPNDRFFAVRPEGSVSTLKIQRTERGDSAVYLCASSLTGSRTGELFFGEGSRLTVL.

This clonotype has a count of ten or more. This sequence joins TRBV7-8 and TRBJ2-1; 13 positions agree with TRBD2. V shed 0 bases and J 7 bases; nucleotides not matched to a gene: 9. Germline V gene lookup returns CDR1 SGHVS and CDR2 FQNEAQ. CDR3 size: 18 residues. The CDR3 is CASSLASRLAGGWNEQFF. In DNA, the CDR3 is TGTGCCAGCAGCTTAGCGTCCAGACTAGCGGGAGGATGGAATGAGCAGTTCTTC.